Shown below are 3 T cell receptor beta chains from a single sample sequenced in a study of regulatory T cells in long-lasting Graves disease. Time point meaning: persistent/refractory GD, antithyroid drugs over 5 years with positive TRAb. Generation of the TCR library employed RNA extracted from PBMCs. HTBI primers from iRepertoire and Arm-PCR of CDR3 regions yielded the TCR beta libraries. Using its own MiXCR run on the multiplex PCR reads, TCRdb lists one record per CDR3 protein. The sample includes 350,000 to 450,000 distinct CDR3 sequences, less than 30% of them seen just once. The material was peripheral blood mononuclear cells (PBMCs), obtained when the disease was refractory, from a patient treated with antithyroid drugs. These receptors were taken from a woman in her thirties or forties with Graves disease.

This clonotype was seen only a few times. This sequence joins TRBV7-6 and TRBJ2-5; TRBD1 matches at 7 bases. Trimming at V came to 5 bases and at J to 4 bases, leaving 7 bases not matched to a gene. Per germline, CDR1 SGHVS and CDR2 FNYEAQ. The CDR3 runs to 14 residues. CDR3 in amino acids: CASSPGGFPETQYF. As DNA, the CDR3 is TGTGCCAGCAGCCCAGGGGGATTCCCAGAGACCCAGTACTTC. The entire variable domain, with the rest obtained from reference TRBV7-6 and TRBJ2-5, is as follows: GAGVSQSPRYKVTKRGQDVALRCDPISGHVSLYWYRQALGQGPEFLTYFNYEAQQDKSGLPNDRFSAERPEGSISTLTIQRTEQRDSAMYRCASSPGGFPETQYFGPGTRLLVL.

The rearrangement links TRBV6-1 to TRBJ2-5, with D maybe TRBD2 (5 bases). Germline V gene data show CDR1 as MNHNS and CDR2 as SASEGT. Trimming pared 5 bases from V and 3 bases from J, leaving 13 bases between. This CDR3 is built from 14 residues. The CDR3 nucleotides read TGTGCCAGCAGTAACAGCTGGACTGAAGAGACCCAGTACTTC. Residues: CASSNSWTEETQYF.

The table lists this clonotype with a few counts. This chain uses TRBV11-3 with TRBJ2-2, with D possibly TRBD2 on 5 matching bases. The CDR3 covers 15 residues. Germline CDR1 SGHNT, CDR2 YENEEA. With 2 bases removed from V and 5 bases from J, the gap between germline ends came to 12 bases. The CDR3 loop is CASSLSGSLTGELFF. DNA of the CDR3: TGTGCCAGCAGCTTAAGTGGGAGTTTAACCGGGGAGCTGTTTTTT.